These 30 T cell receptor beta chains originate from one sample sequenced in a study of tissue T cells after allogeneic stem cell transplantation. Profiled with immunoSEQ multiplex PCR; TCRdb holds only in-frame clones, not every one. Here the sample spans 7,500 to 10,000 clones, roughly 66% being singletons. The sequencing used tissue from the jejunum, collected at autopsy. The origin of the receptors is a woman aged 18-50 years with breast cancer.

The rearrangement joins TRBV14 to TRBJ1-6; D gene unclear. V was cut by 0 bases and J by 6 bases, with 3 bases left in between. Germline V gene data show CDR1 as SGHDN and CDR2 as FVKESK. The CDR3 runs to 13 residues. The CDR3 coding sequence is TGTGCCAGCAGCCAAGACCCTAATTCACCCCTCCACTTT. Amino acid sequence: CASSQDPNSPLHF.

This chain connects TRBV28 to TRBJ2-5; D call uncertain. The V gene lost 3 bases and the J gene lost 3 bases, with 11 bases spanning the gap. The CDR3 totals 14 residues. CDR1 and CDR2 (germline): MDHEN, SYDVKM. The CDR3 bases are TGTGCCAGCAGTTTCGTCCTAGGGAAAGAGACCCAGTACTTC. Its translation is CASSFVLGKETQYF.

V usage is TRBV19 and J usage is TRBJ2-5; D is uncertain. The length of the CDR3 is 13 residues. Deletions cut 1 base from V and 0 bases from J, with 3 bases between. Germline values: CDR1 LNHDA, CDR2 SQIVND (reference sequence). In DNA, the CDR3 is TGTGCCAGTAGTATAGGCAACCAAGAGACCCAGTACTTC. Translation gives CASSIGNQETQYF. The full variable domain, its missing parts supplied by reference TRBV19 and TRBJ2-5, is DGGITQSPKYLFRKEGQNVTLSCEQNLNHDAMYWYRQDPGQGLRLIYYSQIVNDFQKGDIAEGYSVSREKKESFPLTVTSAQKNPTAFYLCASSIGNQETQYFGPGTRLLVL.

J is TRBJ2-2 and V is TRBV24-1; tentatively, D is TRBD1 (6 bases). The CDR3 is made up of 14 amino acids. Germline-derived CDR1 and CDR2 are KGHDR and SFDVKD. The V and J ends lost 4 bases and 6 bases respectively, with 11 bases between them. CDR3 residues: CATSESTGSGELFF. The CDR3 coding sequence is TGTGCCACCAGTGAGTCTACAGGGTCCGGGGAGCTGTTTTTT.

The V and J genes are TRBV28 and TRBJ2-5; no reliable D call. The CDR3 has 13 residues. Germline CDR1 MDHEN, CDR2 SYDVKM. V lost 2 bases and J 5 bases, leaving 9 bases between the germline ends. The CDR3 sequence is CASSLTAQETQYF. The CDR3 DNA follows: TGTGCCAGCAGTTTAACAGCCCAGGAGACCCAGTACTTC.

This chain links TRBV18 with TRBJ2-4, with unresolved D. In germline, CDR1 is KGHSH, CDR2 LQKENI. The germline V and J ends were trimmed by 2 bases and 2 bases, with 10 bases remaining between them. The CDR3 totals 15 residues. CDR3 in amino acids: CASSPERLSKNIQYF. The CDR3 bases are TGTGCCAGCTCACCAGAGAGGTTATCCAAAAACATTCAGTACTTC.

V and J are TRBV2 and TRBJ1-1; TRBD1 might be the D (6 bases). Germline lookup yields CDR1 SNHLY and CDR2 FYNNEI. This CDR3 spans 14 amino acids. Trimming took off 3 bases at V and 3 bases at J, with 11 bases between the two ends. CDR3 amino acids: CASSEQGRYTEAFF. CDR3 nucleotides: TGTGCCAGCAGTGAGCAGGGGCGGTACACTGAAGCTTTCTTT.

The rearrangement joins TRBV5-1 to TRBJ2-1; TRBD1 agrees at 7 bases. Trimming cost V 2 bases and J 3 bases; bases outside gene matches: 5. Germline assignment: CDR1 SGHRS and CDR2 YFSETQ. The CDR3 has 15 residues. CDR3 DNA sequence: TGCGCCAGCAGCTTTTCCGGGACAGACTACAATGAGCAGTTCTTC. Encoded protein: CASSFSGTDYNEQFF.

The table lists this clone with a count of one. The chain combines TRBV18 with TRBJ2-7, with 7 bases aligning to TRBD2. The CDR3 is made up of 15 amino acids. After removal of 2 bases from V and 4 bases from J, the junction contained 8 bases not matched to a gene. Germline CDR1 and CDR2: KGHSH and LQKENI. The CDR3 region is CASSPGGDVDYEQYF. The DNA of the CDR3 is TGTGCCAGCTCACCAGGGGGGGATGTAGATTACGAGCAGTACTTC. Looking up the rest from reference TRBV18 and TRBJ2-7 gives the full variable domain: NAGVMQNPRHLVRRRGQEARLRCSPMKGHSHVYWYRQLPEEGLKFMVYLQKENIIDESGMPKERFSAEFPKEGPSILRIQQVVRGDSAAYFCASSPGGDVDYEQYFGPGTRLTVT.

Concerning this clone: The same CDR3 also results from other DNA sequences found in this sample. This sequence joins TRBV6-2 or TRBV6-3 and TRBJ2-7; unclear D gene. The CDR3 extends over 14 amino acids. The V end lost 2 bases, the J end lost 2 bases, and 10 bases lay between the germline ends. Germline V lookup: CDR1 MNHEY, CDR2 SVGEGT. In DNA, the CDR3 is TGTGCCAGCAGTTACGTCTCTGGGGCCTACGAGCAGTACTTC. Translating gives CASSYVSGAYEQYF.

This clone occurred once. V gene TRBV5-1 combines with J gene TRBJ1-1, with D possibly TRBD1 on 5 matching bases. There are 13 residues in the CDR3. From germline, CDR1 is SGHRS and CDR2 YFSETQ. V lost 2 bases and J lost 3, with 8 bases in between. The CDR3 nucleotides are TGCGCCAGCAGCTTCGGGGGTTACACTGAAGCTTTCTTT. It codes for CASSFGGYTEAFF.

This clone was seen a handful of times. CDR3 protein: CASSLEITDTQYF. The CDR3 DNA sequence: TGTGCCAGCAGCTTAGAGATCACAGATACGCAGTATTTT. The chain links TRBV7-2 to TRBJ2-3; D is unresolved. Germline values: CDR1 SGHTA, CDR2 FQGNSA. CDR3 length: 13 residues. Trimming took off 1 base at V and 2 bases at J, with 4 bases between the two ends. The variable domain in full, completed from reference TRBV7-2 and TRBJ2-3, reads GAGVSQSPSNKVTEKGKDVELRCDPISGHTALYWYRQSLGQGLEFLIYFQGNSAPDKSGLPSDRFSAERTGGSVSTLTIQRTQQEDSAVYLCASSLEITDTQYFGPGTRLTVL.

The V and J genes are TRBV3-1 (or the pseudogene TRBV3-2) and TRBJ1-2; D may be TRBD1 (6 bases). CDR3 length equals 13 residues. The germline CDR1 and CDR2 sequences are LGHDT and YNNKEL (reference sequence). V lost 2 bases and J lost 9, with 13 bases in between. The DNA for the CDR3 is TGTGCCAGCAGCCAAAGACAGGTTTCGCGCTACACCTTC. Amino acids: CASSQRQVSRYTF.

By share of the sample, this clone is large. The CDR3 DNA is TGTGCCAGCAGTTACTCTACTACTGCCGGGGAGCTGTTTTTT. Translation gives CASSYSTTAGELFF. The V and J genes are TRBV6-5 and TRBJ2-2, with D uncertain. With 0 bases removed from V and 6 bases from J, the gap between germline ends came to 8 bases. Germline V gene sequence: CDR1 MNHEY, CDR2 SVGAGI. The length of the CDR3 is 14 residues.

This chain connects TRBV6-6 to TRBJ1-4; the D gene is possibly TRBD1 (6 bases). Germline-derived CDR1 and CDR2 are MNHNY and SVGAGI (reference sequence). Trimming shortened V by 8 bases and J by 8 bases, and 15 bases separated the two germline ends. CDR3 size: 13 residues. CDR3 nucleotide sequence: TGTGCCAGCGGGGGCACAGCCCGAGAAAAACTGTTTTTT. Encoded protein: CASGGTAREKLFF.

A word on this clone: Other nucleotide sequences from this sample produce the same CDR3. The chain employs TRBV6-2 or TRBV6-3 and TRBJ1-1, with a tentative D call TRBD1 (6 bases). CDR1 and CDR2 (germline): MNHEY, SVGEGT. CDR3 length equals 13 residues. V dropped 6 bases and J dropped 4 bases, with 12 bases sitting between them. The CDR3 sequence is CASSRRGGTEAFF. The CDR3 bases are TGTGCCAGCAGCCGGAGGGGGGGCACTGAAGCTTTCTTT.

This clone was seen a single time. The genes are TRBV3-1 (or the pseudogene TRBV3-2) and TRBJ2-5; D not certain. This CDR3 is built from 13 residues. Germline V lookup: CDR1 LGHDT, CDR2 YNNKEL (reference sequence). V dropped 4 bases and J dropped 2 bases, with 8 bases sitting between them. The chain's CDR3 is CASSPPGQETQYF. The CDR3 DNA follows: TGTGCCAGCAGCCCGCCAGGACAAGAGACCCAGTACTTC.

This chain joins TRBV6-2 or TRBV6-3 and TRBJ2-7; tentatively, D is TRBD2 (6 bases). Germline-derived CDR1 and CDR2 are MNHEY and SVGEGT. The CDR3 totals 14 residues. V lost 4 bases and J 3 bases, leaving 13 bases between the germline ends. The DNA for the CDR3 is TGTGCCAGCAGTTTCGTTAGCGGTGACTACGAGCAGTACTTC. Protein product: CASSFVSGDYEQYF.

CDR3 in amino acids: CASSPVPAGQETQYF. The CDR3 DNA reads TGTGCCAGCAGCCCGGTTCCCGCTGGCCAAGAGACCCAGTACTTC. The chain uses TRBV5-6 and TRBJ2-5; D is ambiguous. This CDR3 has 15 amino acids. Trimming removed 4 bases from V and 1 base from J, with 14 bases in between. The germline gives CDR1 SGHDT, CDR2 YYEEEE.

The chain uses TRBV7-9 and TRBJ2-1; D might be TRBD2 (5 bases). Trimming took 0 bases from V and 7 from J, leaving 10 bases between them. Germline CDR1 is SEHNR and CDR2 is FQNEAQ (reference sequence). The CDR3 covers 14 residues. CDR3 sequence: CASSLAGEGNEQFF. CDR3 DNA: TGTGCCAGCAGCTTAGCGGGAGAGGGAAATGAGCAGTTCTTC.

The rearrangement uses TRBV5-1 and TRBJ2-1, with D possibly matching TRBD2 (5 bases). The V end lost 0 bases, the J end lost 1 base, and 11 bases lay between the germline ends. This CDR3 comprises 16 residues. From germline, CDR1 is SGHRS and CDR2 YFSETQ. This CDR3 is CASSLEILVSYNEQFF. The CDR3, as DNA: TGCGCCAGCAGCTTGGAGATACTAGTTTCCTACAATGAGCAGTTCTTC.

This clone is judged medium-sized. The chain is built from TRBV18 and TRBJ1-2, with 7 bases lining up with TRBD1. V lost 2 bases and J lost 2; bases outside the gene matches: 5. This CDR3 has 15 residues. Germline V gene data show CDR1 as KGHSH and CDR2 as LQKENI. The CDR3 DNA reads as TGTGCCAGCTCACCAGATATGACAGGGAACTATGGCTACACCTTC. This sequence encodes CASSPDMTGNYGYTF.

The chain links TRBV7-2 to TRBJ2-5, with TRBD1 matching 9 bases. Losses at the gene ends were 5 bases for V and 4 bases for J; bases not matched to a gene: 8. Germline V gene sequence: CDR1 SGHTA, CDR2 FQGNSA. This CDR3 comprises 15 residues. Written as DNA, the CDR3 is TGTGCCAGCAGCCGTCCGGGGGGACAGGGAGAGACCCAGTACTTC. Its translation is CASSRPGGQGETQYF.

The chain combines TRBV10-3 with TRBJ2-3; D uncertain. V was pared by 0 bases and J by 1 base, with 5 bases between. Looked up from germline, CDR1 is ENHRY and CDR2 is SYGVKD. The CDR3 covers 14 residues. This CDR3 is CAISESTGTDTQYF. The CDR3 coding sequence is TGTGCCATCAGTGAGTCGACTGGCACAGATACGCAGTATTTT.

In its sample, this clone ranks as medium-sized. V is TRBV20-1 and J is TRBJ1-2, with D uncertain. The CDR3 covers 11 residues. The ends were cut back, 3 bases at V and 2 bases at J, with 4 bases in the middle. Per germline, CDR1 DFQATT and CDR2 SNEGSKA (reference sequence). CDR3 sequence (DNA): TGCAGTGCTAGTAACAACTATGGCTACACCTTC. As protein: CSASNNYGYTF.

The V and J genes are TRBV14 and TRBJ2-3; no clear D gene. The germline V gene has CDR1 SGHDN and CDR2 FVKESK. Trimming took off 0 bases at V and 8 bases at J, with 9 bases between the two ends. The CDR3 is made up of 13 amino acids. The CDR3 nucleotides read TGTGCCAGCAGCCAAGATAATACGGGTACGCAGTATTTT. It translates to CASSQDNTGTQYF.

The chain has TRBV19 and TRBJ2-3, with D possibly being TRBD1 (6 bases). The CDR3 totals 16 residues. V lost 3 bases and J lost 6, with 19 bases in between. Per germline, CDR1 LNHDA and CDR2 SQIVND (reference sequence). The CDR3 sequence: CASSISTSTGPDTQYF. CDR3 nucleotide sequence: TGTGCCAGTAGTATCTCTACGTCAACAGGGCCGGATACGCAGTATTTT.

The V call is TRBV7-2, the J call TRBJ2-5, with D possibly being TRBD2 (5 bases). Germline V gene sequence: CDR1 SGHTA, CDR2 FQGNSA. CDR3 length: 14 residues. The V end was cut by 4 bases, the J end by 2 bases, with 11 bases between. The CDR3 loop is CASSWAGYQETQYF. CDR3 nucleotide sequence: TGTGCCAGCAGCTGGGCGGGCTATCAAGAGACCCAGTACTTC.

The V and J genes are TRBV11-1 and TRBJ2-7, with D possibly matching TRBD1 (6 bases). V lost 5 bases to trimming and J lost 5 bases, with 10 bases between them. Germline assignment: CDR1 SGHAT and CDR2 FQDESV (reference sequence). The CDR3 extends over 12 amino acids. The CDR3 here is CASSPNRDEQYF. CDR3 sequence (DNA): TGTGCCAGCAGCCCAAACAGGGACGAGCAGTACTTC.

J is TRBJ2-1 and V is TRBV3-1 (or the pseudogene TRBV3-2); D assignment may be TRBD1 or TRBD2 (5 bases each). The CDR3 covers 15 residues. CDR1 LGHDT and CDR2 YNNKEL come from the germline V gene (reference sequence). With 1 base removed from V and 7 bases from J, the gap between germline ends came to 14 bases. The chain's CDR3 is CASSQGSGPGNEQFF. CDR3 in DNA: TGTGCCAGCAGCCAAGGTTCGGGGCCGGGGAATGAGCAGTTCTTC.